This TCR beta chain was obtained from a study of Graves' ophthalmopathy and Graves' hyperthyroidism. Amplification targeted the TCR beta CDR3 regions, with RNA transcripts as the source material. After a first-round RT-PCR with HTBI primers, a second-round multiplex PCR was run. TCRdb re-derived calls from the multiplex PCR reads in MiXCR, one entry per CDR3 protein. The sample has about 390,000 distinct CDR3 sequences, approximately 18% seen once. Whole-study findings and limits: Appearing in blood as well were most expanded thyroid clonotypes above 0.001 frequency.

This clonotype was seen at least ten times. What it recognizes is unknown. This CDR3 contains 11 residues. CDR1 is DFQATT and CDR2 is SNEGSKA in the germline V gene (reference sequence). V gave up 1 base and J gave up 7 bases; unmatched junction bases: 0. Ophthalmopathy absent within 18 months of follow-up marked hyperthyroidism as stable. PBMCs were obtained from 8.5 to 10 ml of fresh peripheral blood. The TCR comes from an adult woman with stable Graves' hyperthyroidism. V gene TRBV20-1 combines with J gene TRBJ2-7; 8 bases map to TRBD1. Sequencing was carried out using peripheral blood. This CDR3 reads CSARGDREQYF. DNA for the CDR3: TGCAGTGCTAGAGGGGACAGGGAGCAGTACTTC.